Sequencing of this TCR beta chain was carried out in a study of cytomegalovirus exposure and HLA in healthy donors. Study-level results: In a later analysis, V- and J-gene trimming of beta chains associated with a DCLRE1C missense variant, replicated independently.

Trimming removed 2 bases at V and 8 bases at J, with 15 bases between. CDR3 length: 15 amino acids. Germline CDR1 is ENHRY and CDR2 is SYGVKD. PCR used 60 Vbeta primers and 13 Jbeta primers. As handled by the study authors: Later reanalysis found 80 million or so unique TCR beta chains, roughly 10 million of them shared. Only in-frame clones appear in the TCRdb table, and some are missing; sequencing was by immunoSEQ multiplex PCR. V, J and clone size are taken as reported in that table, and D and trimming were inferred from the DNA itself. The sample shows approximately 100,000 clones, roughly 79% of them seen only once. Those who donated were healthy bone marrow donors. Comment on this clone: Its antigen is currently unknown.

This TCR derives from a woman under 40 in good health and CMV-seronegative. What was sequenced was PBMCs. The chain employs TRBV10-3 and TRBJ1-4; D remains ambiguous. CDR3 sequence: CAISEPGFGGEKLFF. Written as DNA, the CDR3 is TGTGCCATCAGTGAGCCGGGCTTCGGAGGAGAAAAACTGTTTTTT.